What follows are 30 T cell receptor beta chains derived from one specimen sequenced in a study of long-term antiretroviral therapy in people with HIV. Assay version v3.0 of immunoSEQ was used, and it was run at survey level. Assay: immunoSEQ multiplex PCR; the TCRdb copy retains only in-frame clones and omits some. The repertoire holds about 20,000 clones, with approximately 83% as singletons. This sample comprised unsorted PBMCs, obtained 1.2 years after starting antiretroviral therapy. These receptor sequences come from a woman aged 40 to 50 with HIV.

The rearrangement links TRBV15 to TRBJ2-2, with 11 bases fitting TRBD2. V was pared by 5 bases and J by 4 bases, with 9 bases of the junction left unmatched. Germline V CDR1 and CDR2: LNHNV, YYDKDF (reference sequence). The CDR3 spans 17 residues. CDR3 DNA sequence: TGTGCCACCAGCGTCTTAACCGGGACTAGCGGCACCGGGGAGCTGTTTTTT. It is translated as CATSVLTGTSGTGELFF.

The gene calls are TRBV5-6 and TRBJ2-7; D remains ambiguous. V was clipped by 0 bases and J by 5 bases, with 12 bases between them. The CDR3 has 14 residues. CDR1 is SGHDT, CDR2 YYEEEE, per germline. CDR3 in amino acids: CASSLVSRPNEQYF. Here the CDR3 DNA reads TGTGCCAGCAGCTTGGTTTCCCGGCCAAACGAGCAGTACTTC.

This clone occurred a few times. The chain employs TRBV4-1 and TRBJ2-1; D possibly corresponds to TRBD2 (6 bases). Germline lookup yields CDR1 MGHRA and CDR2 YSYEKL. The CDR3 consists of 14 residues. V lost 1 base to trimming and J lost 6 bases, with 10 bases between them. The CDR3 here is CASSQARLVNEQFF. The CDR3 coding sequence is TGCGCCAGCAGCCAAGCTCGACTAGTCAATGAGCAGTTCTTC.

The CDR3 sequence: CASGLGGSYEQYF. The CDR3 DNA reads as TGTGCTAGTGGTTTGGGGGGAAGTTACGAGCAGTACTTC. The chain couples TRBV12-5 to TRBJ2-7; D not certain. Per germline, CDR1 LGHNT and CDR2 FRNRAP. CDR3 length: 13 residues. V lost 1 base and J lost 4, with 8 bases in between.

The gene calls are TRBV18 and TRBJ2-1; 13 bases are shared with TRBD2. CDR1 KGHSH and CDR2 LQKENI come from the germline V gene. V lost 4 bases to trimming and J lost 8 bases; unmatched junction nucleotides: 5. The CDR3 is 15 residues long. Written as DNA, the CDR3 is TGTGCCAGCTCACGGACTAGCGGGAGTGTATATGAGCAGTTCTTC. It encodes CASSRTSGSVYEQFF. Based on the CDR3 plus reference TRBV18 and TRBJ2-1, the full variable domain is NAGVMQNPRHLVRRRGQEARLRCSPMKGHSHVYWYRQLPEEGLKFMVYLQKENIIDESGMPKERFSAEFPKEGPSILRIQQVVRGDSAAYFCASSRTSGSVYEQFFGPGTRLTVL.

The CDR3, as DNA: TGTGCCAGCAGGCCCGGGGAGGCTAATGAAAAACTGTTTTTT. Translating gives CASRPGEANEKLFF. V and J are TRBV2 and TRBJ1-4; D is uncertain. This CDR3 comprises 14 residues. Germline assignment: CDR1 SNHLY and CDR2 FYNNEI. V lost 6 bases and J 3 bases, leaving 11 bases between the germline ends.

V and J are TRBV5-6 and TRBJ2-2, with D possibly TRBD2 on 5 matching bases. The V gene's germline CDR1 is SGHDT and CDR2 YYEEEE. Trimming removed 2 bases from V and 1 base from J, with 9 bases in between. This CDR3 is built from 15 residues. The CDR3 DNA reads TGTGCCAGCAGCTTCTCCGGGGAGAACACCGGGGAGCTGTTTTTT. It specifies CASSFSGENTGELFF.

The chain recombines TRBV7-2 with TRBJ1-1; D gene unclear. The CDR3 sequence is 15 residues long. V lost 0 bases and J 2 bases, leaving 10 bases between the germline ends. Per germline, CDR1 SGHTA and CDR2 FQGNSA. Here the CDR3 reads CASSLALAGNTEAFF. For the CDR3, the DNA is TGTGCCAGCAGCTTAGCGCTTGCAGGCAACACTGAAGCTTTCTTT.

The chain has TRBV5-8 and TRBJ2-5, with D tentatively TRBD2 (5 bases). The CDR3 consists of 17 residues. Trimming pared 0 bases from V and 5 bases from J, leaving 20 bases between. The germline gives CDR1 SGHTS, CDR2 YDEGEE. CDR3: CASSLGTTRGNAETQYF. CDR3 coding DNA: TGTGCCAGCAGCTTGGGCACGACACGGGGAAACGCGGAGACCCAGTACTTC.

CDR3 DNA: TGTGCCAGTAGACTCCTAGCGGGAGATGAGACCCAGTACTTC. Translation gives CASRLLAGDETQYF. This rearrangement joins TRBV19 to TRBJ2-5, with 10 bases aligning to TRBD2. The germline gives CDR1 LNHDA, CDR2 SQIVND (reference sequence). This CDR3 has 14 residues. The V and J ends lost 6 bases and 5 bases, in that order; junction bases with no gene match: 6.

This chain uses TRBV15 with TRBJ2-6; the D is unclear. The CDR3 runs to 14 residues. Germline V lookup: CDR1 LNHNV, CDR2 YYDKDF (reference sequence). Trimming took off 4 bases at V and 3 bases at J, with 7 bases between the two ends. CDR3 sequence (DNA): TGTGCCACCAGCAATCTCCTTGGGGCCAACGTCCTGACTTTC. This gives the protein CATSNLLGANVLTF.

CDR3 residues: CASSPSEVSYNEQFF. CDR3 bases: TGTGCCAGCTCACCATCTGAAGTCTCCTACAATGAGCAGTTCTTC. The chain is built from TRBV18 and TRBJ2-1; D gene unclear. The CDR3 sequence is 15 residues long. The V gene lost 2 bases and the J gene lost 0 bases, with 8 bases spanning the gap. The germline V gene encodes CDR1 KGHSH and CDR2 LQKENI.

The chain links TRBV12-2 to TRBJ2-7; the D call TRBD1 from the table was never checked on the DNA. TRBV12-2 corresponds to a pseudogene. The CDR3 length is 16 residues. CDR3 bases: TGTGCAAGTCGATCAATACAGGGTTGGGGATCCTACGAGCAGTACTTC. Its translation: CASRSIQGWGSYEQYF.

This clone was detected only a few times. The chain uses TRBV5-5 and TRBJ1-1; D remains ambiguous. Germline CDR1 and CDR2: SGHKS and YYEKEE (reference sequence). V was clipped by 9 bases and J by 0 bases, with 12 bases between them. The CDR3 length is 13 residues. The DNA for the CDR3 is TGTGCCACCCAGCCCGACCTGAACACTGAAGCTTTCTTT. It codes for CATQPDLNTEAFF.

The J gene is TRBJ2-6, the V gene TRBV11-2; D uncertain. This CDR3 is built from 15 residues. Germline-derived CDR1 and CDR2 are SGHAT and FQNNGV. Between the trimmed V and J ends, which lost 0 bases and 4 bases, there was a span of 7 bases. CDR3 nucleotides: TGTGCCAGCAGCTTAGATTACATGGGGGCCAACGTCCTGACTTTC. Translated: CASSLDYMGANVLTF.

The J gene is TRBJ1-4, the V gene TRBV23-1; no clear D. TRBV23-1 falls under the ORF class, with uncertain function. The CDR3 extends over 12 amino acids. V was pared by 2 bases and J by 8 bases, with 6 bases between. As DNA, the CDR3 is TGCGCCAGCAGTCAAGGGGAAGAAAAACTGTTTTTT. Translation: CASSQGEEKLFF.

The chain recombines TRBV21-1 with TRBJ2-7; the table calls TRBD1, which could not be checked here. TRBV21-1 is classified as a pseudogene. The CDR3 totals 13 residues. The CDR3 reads CASSRDMAYEQYF. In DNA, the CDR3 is TGTGCCAGCAGCCGGGACATGGCCTACGAGCAGTACTTC.

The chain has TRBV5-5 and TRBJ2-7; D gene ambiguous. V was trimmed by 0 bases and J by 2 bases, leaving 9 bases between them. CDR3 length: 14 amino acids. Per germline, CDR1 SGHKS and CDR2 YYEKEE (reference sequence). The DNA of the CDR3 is TGTGCCAGCAGCTTGGTTTTAGAGGCCTACGAGCAGTACTTC. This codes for CASSLVLEAYEQYF.

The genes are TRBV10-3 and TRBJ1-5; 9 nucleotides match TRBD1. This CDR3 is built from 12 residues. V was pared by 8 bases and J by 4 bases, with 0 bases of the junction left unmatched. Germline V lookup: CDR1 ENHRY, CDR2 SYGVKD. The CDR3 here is CAIGTGNQPQHF. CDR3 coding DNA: TGTGCCATCGGGACAGGGAATCAGCCCCAGCATTTT.

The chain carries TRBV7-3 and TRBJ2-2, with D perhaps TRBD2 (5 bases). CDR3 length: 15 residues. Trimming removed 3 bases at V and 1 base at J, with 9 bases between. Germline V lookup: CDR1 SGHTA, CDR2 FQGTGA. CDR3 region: CASSFFGMNTGELFF. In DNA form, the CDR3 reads TGTGCCAGCAGCTTTTTCGGGATGAACACCGGGGAGCTGTTTTTT.

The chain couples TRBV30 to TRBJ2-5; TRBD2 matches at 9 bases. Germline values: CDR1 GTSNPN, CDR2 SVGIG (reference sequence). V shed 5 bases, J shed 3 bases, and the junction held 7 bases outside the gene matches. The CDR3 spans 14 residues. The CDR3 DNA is TGTGCCTGGGCCCTTAGCGGGAGTGAAGAGACCCAGTACTTC. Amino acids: CAWALSGSEETQYF.

The CDR3 region is CASSGRLAGGLNTGELFF. CDR3 DNA sequence: TGTGCCAGCAGCGGACGACTAGCGGGAGGCCTGAACACCGGGGAGCTGTTTTTT. V is TRBV11-2 and J is TRBJ2-2, with 13 positions matching TRBD2. Losses at the gene ends were 5 bases for V and 1 base for J; bases not matched to a gene: 7. Germline V gives CDR1 SGHAT, CDR2 FQNNGV. The CDR3 contains 18 residues.

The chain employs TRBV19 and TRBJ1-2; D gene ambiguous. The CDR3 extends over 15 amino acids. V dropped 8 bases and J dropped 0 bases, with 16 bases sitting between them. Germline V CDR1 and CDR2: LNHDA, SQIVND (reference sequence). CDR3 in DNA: TGTGCCAGTCTGTTTTCGAGCGGGGCTAACTATGGCTACACCTTC. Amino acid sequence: CASLFSSGANYGYTF.

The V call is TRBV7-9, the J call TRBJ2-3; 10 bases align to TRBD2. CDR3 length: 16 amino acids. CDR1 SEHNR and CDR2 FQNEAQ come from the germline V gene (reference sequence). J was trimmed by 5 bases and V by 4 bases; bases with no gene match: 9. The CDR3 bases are TGTGCCAGCAGCTCAGGGGTAGCGGGAGGACAAGATACGCAGTATTTT. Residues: CASSSGVAGGQDTQYF. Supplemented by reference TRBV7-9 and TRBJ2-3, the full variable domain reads DTGVSQNPRHKITKRGQNVTFRCDPISEHNRLYWYRQTLGQGPEFLTYFQNEAQLEKSRLLSDRFSAERPKGSFSTLEIQRTEQGDSAMYLCASSSGVAGGQDTQYFGPGTRLTVL.

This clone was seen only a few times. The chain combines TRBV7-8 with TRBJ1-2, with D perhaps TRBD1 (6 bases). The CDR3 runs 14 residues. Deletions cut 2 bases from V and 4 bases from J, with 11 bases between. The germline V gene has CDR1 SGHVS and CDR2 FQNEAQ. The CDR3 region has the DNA TGTGCCAGCAGCTTATCAACAGGGCCCTATGGCTACACCTTC. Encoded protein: CASSLSTGPYGYTF.

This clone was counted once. The CDR3 reads CASSQGVFLTTREKLFF. DNA for the CDR3: TGTGCCAGCAGTCAAGGGGTGTTCTTAACCACCCGCGAAAAACTGTTTTTT. The gene calls are TRBV6-1 and TRBJ1-4; weak D call: TRBD1 (5 bases). Trimming removed 5 bases at V and 8 bases at J, with 24 bases between. CDR3 length: 17 amino acids. The germline gives CDR1 MNHNS, CDR2 SASEGT.

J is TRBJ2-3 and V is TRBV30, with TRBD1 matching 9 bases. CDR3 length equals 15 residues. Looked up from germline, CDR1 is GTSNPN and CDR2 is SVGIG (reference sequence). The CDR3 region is CAWDREGPGTDTQYF. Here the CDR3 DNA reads TGTGCTTGGGACAGGGAAGGTCCGGGCACAGATACGCAGTATTTT.

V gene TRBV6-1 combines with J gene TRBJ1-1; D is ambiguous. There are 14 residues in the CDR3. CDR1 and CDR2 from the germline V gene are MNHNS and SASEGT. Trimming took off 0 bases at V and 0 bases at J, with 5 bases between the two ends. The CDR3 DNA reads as TGTGCCAGCAGTGAAGCTGGGGTGAACACTGAAGCTTTCTTT. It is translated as CASSEAGVNTEAFF.

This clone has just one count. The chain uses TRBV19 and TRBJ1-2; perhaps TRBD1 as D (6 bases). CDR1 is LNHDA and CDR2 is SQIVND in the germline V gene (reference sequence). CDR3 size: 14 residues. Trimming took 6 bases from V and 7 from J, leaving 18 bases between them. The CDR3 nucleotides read TGTGCCAGTAGGAACTTACAGGGTACCGCTGGCTACACCTTC. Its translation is CASRNLQGTAGYTF.

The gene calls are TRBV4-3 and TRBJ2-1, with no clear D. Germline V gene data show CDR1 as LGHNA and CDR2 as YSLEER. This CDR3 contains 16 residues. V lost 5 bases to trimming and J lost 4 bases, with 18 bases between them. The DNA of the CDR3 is TGCGCCAGCAGCACTACTCCGCAGACCACGTACAATGAGCAGTTCTTC. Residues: CASSTTPQTTYNEQFF.